Shown below are 17 T cell receptor beta chains from a single sample sequenced in a study of blood T cell repertoires in COVID-19. Profiled with immunoSEQ multiplex PCR; TCRdb holds only in-frame clones, not every one. The sample yields 200,000 to 300,000 clones, more than 85% seen once. The sequenced sample was peripheral blood. The source of these receptors is a woman aged 55-70 years with COVID-19, enrolled during active disease.

The gene calls are TRBV28 and TRBJ2-7, with a possible D match to TRBD1 (6 bases). Trimming left V 5 bases short and J 0 bases short, with 14 bases between. This CDR3 has 15 amino acids. From germline, CDR1 is MDHEN and CDR2 SYDVKM. The CDR3 DNA is TGTGCCAGCAGTCCGTCCGGACAGACCTCCTACGAGCAGTACTTC. Its protein is CASSPSGQTSYEQYF.

This sequence joins TRBV9 and TRBJ1-6, with D perhaps TRBD1 (5 bases). The CDR3 sequence is 15 residues long. Germline loops: CDR1 SGDLS, CDR2 YYNGEE. With 5 bases removed from V and 7 bases from J, the gap between germline ends came to 16 bases. CDR3 residues: CASSSGWGVNSPLHF. The DNA for the CDR3 is TGTGCCAGCAGTAGTGGTTGGGGGGTGAATTCACCCCTCCACTTT. Looking up the rest from reference TRBV9 and TRBJ1-6 gives the full variable domain: DSGVTQTPKHLITATGQRVTLRCSPRSGDLSVYWYQQSLDQGLQFLIQYYNGEERAKGNILERFSAQQFPDLHSELNLSSLELGDSALYFCASSSGWGVNSPLHFGNGTRLTVT.

The rearrangement links TRBV19 to TRBJ1-2, with 8 bases that match TRBD1. CDR3 size: 12 residues. V shed 6 bases, J shed 6 bases, and the junction held 3 bases outside the gene matches. Germline CDR1 and CDR2: LNHDA and SQIVND (reference sequence). This CDR3 reads CASRQTGDGYTF. For the CDR3, the DNA is TGTGCCAGTAGACAGACAGGGGATGGCTACACCTTC.

On this clone itself: A much larger clone differs from this one at a single base, so this may be a read error. The V and J genes are TRBV5-4 and TRBJ2-7; perhaps TRBD1 as D (6 bases). V was trimmed by 4 bases and J by 2 bases, leaving 7 bases between them. The germline V gene encodes CDR1 SGHNT and CDR2 YYREEE (reference sequence). This CDR3 has 12 residues. In DNA, the CDR3 is TGTGCCAGCAGCAGGGGGACCTACGAGCAGTACTTC. Translating it yields CASSRGTYEQYF.

The chain uses TRBV7-2 and TRBJ1-5, with 7 bases lining up with TRBD1. The J segment lost 6 bases and the V segment lost 5 bases, leaving 4 bases of the junction unmatched. This CDR3 region has 13 residues. The germline V gene has CDR1 SGHTA and CDR2 FQGNSA. CDR3 sequence (DNA): TGTGCCAGCAGCAGACAGGGTGGTCAGCCCCAGCATTTT. Amino acid sequence: CASSRQGGQPQHF. Full variable domain (missing parts from reference TRBV7-2 and TRBJ1-5): GAGVSQSPSNKVTEKGKDVELRCDPISGHTALYWYRQSLGQGLEFLIYFQGNSAPDKSGLPSDRFSAERTGGSVSTLTIQRTQQEDSAVYLCASSRQGGQPQHFGDGTRLSIL.

The chain recombines TRBV9 with TRBJ2-3; 9 positions agree with TRBD2. CDR1 is SGDLS, CDR2 YYNGEE, per germline. V lost 4 bases and J lost 4; bases outside the gene matches: 13. The CDR3 runs to 17 residues. In DNA form, the CDR3 reads TGTGCCAGCAGCCCAGGGAGGATAGCGGGAGCGTCAGATACGCAGTATTTT. Its translation is CASSPGRIAGASDTQYF. The entire variable domain, with the rest obtained from reference TRBV9 and TRBJ2-3, is as follows: DSGVTQTPKHLITATGQRVTLRCSPRSGDLSVYWYQQSLDQGLQFLIQYYNGEERAKGNILERFSAQQFPDLHSELNLSSLELGDSALYFCASSPGRIAGASDTQYFGPGTRLTVL.

V is TRBV4-1 and J is TRBJ2-2, with 8 bases lining up with TRBD2. With V trimmed by 4 bases and J by 4 bases, 14 bases remained unmatched. The CDR3 totals 18 residues. From germline, CDR1 is MGHRA and CDR2 YSYEKL. The CDR3 here is CASSPLGTSGPSTGELFF. CDR3 DNA: TGCGCCAGCAGCCCCCTAGGCACTAGCGGCCCCAGCACCGGGGAGCTGTTTTTT.

This chain joins TRBV19 and TRBJ2-1; D possibly corresponds to TRBD2 (5 bases). Germline V lookup: CDR1 LNHDA, CDR2 SQIVND (reference sequence). The CDR3 totals 11 residues. Between the trimmed V and J ends, which lost 9 bases and 7 bases, there was a span of 10 bases. The CDR3 protein is CASRTGNEQFF. The CDR3 DNA reads as TGTGCCAGCCGGACGGGGAATGAGCAGTTCTTC.

The rearrangement links TRBV4-1 to TRBJ2-1; 11 bases match TRBD2. J was trimmed by 4 bases and V by 1 base; bases with no gene match: 9. The germline CDR1 and CDR2 sequences are MGHRA and YSYEKL. The CDR3 spans 18 residues. In nucleotides, the CDR3 is TGCGCCAGCAGCCAAGGGTCTAGCGGGAGGCCCAGGTACAATGAGCAGTTCTTC. This encodes CASSQGSSGRPRYNEQFF.

The V and J genes are TRBV2 and TRBJ2-5; the D gene is possibly TRBD2 (5 bases). CDR3 size: 16 residues. The germline V and J ends were trimmed by 1 base and 7 bases, with 19 bases remaining between them. In germline, CDR1 is SNHLY, CDR2 FYNNEI. Here the CDR3 reads CASSEGLAGGGGTQYF. In DNA, the CDR3 is TGTGCCAGCAGTGAAGGGTTAGCTGGAGGAGGAGGGACCCAGTACTTC. Drawing the rest from reference TRBV2 and TRBJ2-5, the complete variable domain is EPEVTQTPSHQVTQMGQEVILRCVPISNHLYFYWYRQILGQKVEFLVSFYNNEISEKSEIFDDQFSVERPDGSNFTLKIRSTKLEDSAMYFCASSEGLAGGGGTQYFGPGTRLLVL.

The chain couples TRBV5-1 to TRBJ2-7; D ambiguous. Trimming pared 5 bases from V and 6 bases from J, leaving 9 bases between. The CDR3 extends over 11 amino acids. Looked up from germline, CDR1 is SGHRS and CDR2 is YFSETQ. CDR3: CASRITGEQYF. The DNA of the CDR3 is TGCGCCAGCAGGATTACTGGCGAGCAGTACTTC.

The V call is TRBV6-6, the J call TRBJ2-2; D gene ambiguous. Trimming removed 2 bases from V and 4 bases from J, with 11 bases in between. CDR1 MNHNY and CDR2 SVGAGI come from the germline V gene (reference sequence). The CDR3 consists of 15 residues. The chain's CDR3 is CASSYGQDVTGELFF. The CDR3 DNA is TGTGCCAGCAGTTACGGCCAGGATGTCACCGGGGAGCTGTTTTTT.

Of note for this clone: At one end, the junction sequence differs from germline, possibly due to a read error. The J gene is TRBJ2-7, the V gene TRBV12-3 or TRBV12-4; 9 bases fit TRBD1. The CDR3 contains 13 residues. The CDR3 DNA reads as TGTGCCAGCAGTACCAAGCCGGGACAGGGACTCATCTTC. It specifies CASSTKPGQGLIF.

Notes on this clone: Within the sample, other DNA sequences also encode this same CDR3. The chain employs TRBV27 and TRBJ2-7; 9 nucleotides match TRBD2. V dropped 6 bases and J dropped 3; count of bases not matched to a gene: 3. The CDR3 runs 13 residues. The germline gives CDR1 MNHEY, CDR2 SMNVEV (reference sequence). CDR3 loop: CASRTSGDYEQYF. CDR3 in DNA: TGTGCCAGCAGGACTAGCGGAGACTACGAGCAGTACTTC.

The chain links TRBV4-1 to TRBJ2-7, with D tentatively TRBD1 (6 bases). In germline, CDR1 is MGHRA, CDR2 YSYEKL. V was shortened by 1 base and J by 9 bases, with 19 bases between the two germline ends. This CDR3 contains 15 residues. The CDR3 is CASSQVPTGQVVQYF. The CDR3 coding sequence is TGCGCCAGCAGCCAAGTTCCAACAGGGCAAGTGGTGCAGTACTTC.

This chain links TRBV28 with TRBJ2-7; 8 bases fit TRBD2. V was clipped by 6 bases and J by 5 bases; unmatched bases: 9. Looked up from germline, CDR1 is MDHEN and CDR2 is SYDVKM. This CDR3 has 14 amino acids. CDR3 nucleotides: TGTGCCAGCAGAGGAGCGGGGGTCGTGGACGAGCAGTACTTC. Its translation: CASRGAGVVDEQYF.

J is TRBJ2-1 and V is TRBV20-1; D possibly corresponds to TRBD2 (6 bases). The CDR3 has 16 amino acids. The V gene lost 3 bases and the J gene lost 4 bases, with 19 bases spanning the gap. From germline, CDR1 is DFQATT and CDR2 SNEGSKA (reference sequence). Here the CDR3 DNA reads TGCAGTGCTAGTGGGTACGGGAGTCTATTTTACAATGAGCAGTTCTTC. Its protein is CSASGYGSLFYNEQFF.